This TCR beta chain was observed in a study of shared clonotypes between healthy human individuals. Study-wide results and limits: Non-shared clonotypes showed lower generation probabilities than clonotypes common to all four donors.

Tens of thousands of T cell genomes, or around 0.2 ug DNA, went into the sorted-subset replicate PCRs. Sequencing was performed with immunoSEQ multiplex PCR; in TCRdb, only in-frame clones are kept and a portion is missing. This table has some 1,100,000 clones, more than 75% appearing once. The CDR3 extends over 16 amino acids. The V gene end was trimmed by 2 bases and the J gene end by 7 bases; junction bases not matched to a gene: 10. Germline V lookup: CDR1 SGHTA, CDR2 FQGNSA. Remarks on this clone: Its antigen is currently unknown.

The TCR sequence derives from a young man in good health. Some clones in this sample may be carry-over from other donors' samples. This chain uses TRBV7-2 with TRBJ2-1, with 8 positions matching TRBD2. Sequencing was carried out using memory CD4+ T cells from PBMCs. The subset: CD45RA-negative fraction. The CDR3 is CASSLMGLGGVNEQFF. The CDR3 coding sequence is TGTGCCAGCAGCTTAATGGGACTAGGGGGAGTTAATGAGCAGTTCTTC.